The 17 T cell receptor beta chains given below trace back to one sample, sequenced in a study of blood T cell repertoires in COVID-19. Profiled with immunoSEQ multiplex PCR; TCRdb holds only in-frame clones, not every one. The sample has 150,000 or so clones, roughly 80% seen once. Sequencing was done on a sample of peripheral blood. The source of these receptors is a woman aged 40 to 50 with COVID-19, enrolled during active disease.

This chain uses TRBV2 with TRBJ2-7, with no clear D. Trimming removed 4 bases from V and 0 bases from J, with 4 bases in between. The CDR3 is 12 amino acids. The germline V gene encodes CDR1 SNHLY and CDR2 FYNNEI. CDR3 coding DNA: TGTGCCAGCAGTGGTCGCTCCTACGAGCAGTACGTC. Translated, it gives CASSGRSYEQYV.

This chain joins TRBV7-9 and TRBJ2-7; D might be TRBD2 (5 bases). The CDR3 sequence is 14 residues long. CDR1 is SEHNR and CDR2 is FQNEAQ in the germline V gene (reference sequence). V was clipped by 3 bases and J by 5 bases, with 14 bases between them. For the CDR3, the DNA is TGTGCCAGCAGCTTCCCACTATCGGGGAACGAGCAGTACTTC. It codes for CASSFPLSGNEQYF.

The V gene is TRBV19, the J gene TRBJ2-1, with TRBD1 matching 8 bases. The CDR3 spans 16 residues. Germline-derived CDR1 and CDR2 are LNHDA and SQIVND (reference sequence). With V trimmed by 2 bases and J by 0 bases, 3 bases remained unmatched. CDR3 protein: CASSIRQGSSYNEQFF. As DNA, the CDR3 is TGTGCCAGTAGTATACGACAGGGGAGCTCCTACAATGAGCAGTTCTTC. Filled out from reference TRBV19 and TRBJ2-1, the complete variable domain reads DGGITQSPKYLFRKEGQNVTLSCEQNLNHDAMYWYRQDPGQGLRLIYYSQIVNDFQKGDIAEGYSVSREKKESFPLTVTSAQKNPTAFYLCASSIRQGSSYNEQFFGPGTRLTVL.

The rearrangement joins TRBV7-3 to TRBJ2-1; 10 bases are a match to TRBD2. V was pared by 5 bases and J by 3 bases, with 7 bases of the junction left unmatched. Germline assignment: CDR1 SGHTA and CDR2 FQGTGA. The CDR3 spans 16 residues. The CDR3 sequence is CASSMRTSGIYNEQFF. Written as DNA, the CDR3 is TGTGCCAGCAGCATGAGGACTAGCGGAATCTACAATGAGCAGTTCTTC.

To note about this clone: Its ends do not fully match the called genes, so a read error is possible. In DNA, the CDR3 is TGCGCCAGCAGCAAAGACAAAAGGGGATTAGCGGACTACAATGAGCAGTTCTTC. It yields the protein CASSKDKRGLADYNEQFF. The chain recombines TRBV4-1 with TRBJ2-1, with D possibly being TRBD2 (6 bases). Germline loops: CDR1 MGHRA, CDR2 YSYEKL. This CDR3 region has 18 residues.

The chain uses TRBV30 and TRBJ1-5; D gene unclear. The CDR3 spans 16 residues. Germline CDR1 is GTSNPN and CDR2 is SVGIG (reference sequence). V lost 3 bases to trimming and J lost 1 base, with 16 bases between them. The CDR3 DNA is TGTGCCTGGAGAGGCCGGGAGGGTTTGAGCAATCAGCCCCAGCATTTT. It yields the protein CAWRGREGLSNQPQHF.

This clone occurred once. The gene calls are TRBV11-2 and TRBJ1-5, with 8 bases that match TRBD1. V lost 1 base, J lost 6 bases, and 2 bases stayed unmatched. CDR1 is SGHAT and CDR2 is FQNNGV in the germline V gene. The CDR3 sequence is 14 residues long. CDR3 sequence: CASSLAGGGQPQHF. In DNA form, the CDR3 reads TGTGCCAGCAGCTTAGCAGGGGGCGGTCAGCCCCAGCATTTT.

V gene TRBV2 combines with J gene TRBJ1-5; D ambiguous. V was trimmed by 6 bases and J by 1 base, leaving 7 bases between them. From germline, CDR1 is SNHLY and CDR2 FYNNEI. The CDR3 consists of 13 residues. CDR3 DNA: TGTGCCAGCAGCCTCTTAAGCAATCAGCCCCAGCATTTT. Encoded protein: CASSLLSNQPQHF.

V is TRBV6-6 and J is TRBJ2-5; D is uncertain. Germline CDR1 and CDR2: MNHNY and SVGAGI (reference sequence). Trimming pared 5 bases from V and 3 bases from J, leaving 4 bases between. The length of the CDR3 is 11 residues. CDR3 nucleotides: TGTGCCAGCAGTCCAAAAGAGACCCAGTACTTC. Protein sequence: CASSPKETQYF.

The chain recombines TRBV11-2 with TRBJ2-5; no firm D call. CDR1 is SGHAT, CDR2 FQNNGV, per germline. V gave up 1 base and J gave up 1 base, with 7 bases separating them. CDR3 length equals 14 residues. CDR3 loop: CASSLAPVQETQYF. CDR3 coding DNA: TGTGCCAGCAGCTTAGCTCCCGTCCAAGAGACCCAGTACTTC.

This chain connects TRBV28 to TRBJ2-1; D is unclear. Germline values: CDR1 MDHEN, CDR2 SYDVKM. The CDR3 totals 16 residues. The germline V and J ends were trimmed by 6 bases and 0 bases, with 15 bases remaining between them. The CDR3 spells CASRVSISVSYNEQFF. In DNA form, the CDR3 reads TGTGCCAGCAGGGTTTCTATTTCGGTCTCCTACAATGAGCAGTTCTTC. Full variable domain (rest looked up from reference TRBV28 and TRBJ2-1): DVKVTQSSRYLVKRTGEKVFLECVQDMDHENMFWYRQDPGLGLRLIYFSYDVKMKEKGDIPEGYSVSREKKERFSLILESASTNQTSMYLCASRVSISVSYNEQFFGPGTRLTVL.

The rearrangement links TRBV5-5 to TRBJ1-1; D gene uncertain. CDR3 length: 13 amino acids. V shed 0 bases and J shed 3 bases, with 6 bases lying between them. The V gene's germline CDR1 is SGHKS and CDR2 YYEKEE (reference sequence). This CDR3 reads CASSLGTDTEAFF. The CDR3 coding sequence is TGTGCCAGCAGCTTGGGTACTGACACTGAAGCTTTCTTT.

V and J are TRBV2 and TRBJ1-2; TRBD1 is a possible D gene (6 bases). The CDR3 runs 15 residues. Germline-derived CDR1 and CDR2 are SNHLY and FYNNEI. V shed 4 bases and J shed 2 bases, with 14 bases lying between them. CDR3 in amino acids: CASSGSVGGNYGYTF. CDR3 nucleotides: TGTGCCAGCAGTGGATCGGTAGGGGGAAACTATGGCTACACCTTC.

The chain has TRBV24-1 and TRBJ1-2; D ambiguous. Trimming pared 5 bases from V and 8 bases from J, leaving 8 bases between. Germline values: CDR1 KGHDR, CDR2 SFDVKD. The CDR3 runs to 11 residues. This CDR3 reads CATSGGVGYTF. The DNA of the CDR3 is TGTGCCACCAGTGGCGGGGTCGGCTACACCTTC.

The rearrangement uses TRBV30 and TRBJ1-3; 11 bases fit TRBD1. The CDR3 contains 18 residues. Germline-derived CDR1 and CDR2 are GTSNPN and SVGIG (reference sequence). Trimming took 3 bases from V and 0 from J; bases not matched to a gene: 10. The CDR3 spells CAWSVPGQGGYSGNTIYF. In DNA form, the CDR3 reads TGTGCCTGGAGCGTCCCGGGACAGGGGGGGTACTCTGGAAACACCATATATTTT.

The chain recombines TRBV19 with TRBJ1-5; 8 bases are shared with TRBD1. The V gene end was trimmed by 6 bases and the J gene end by 5 bases; junction bases not matched to a gene: 3. The CDR3 sequence is 13 residues long. The germline V gene has CDR1 LNHDA and CDR2 SQIVND (reference sequence). CDR3 protein: CASSRQGYQPQHF. The DNA of the CDR3 is TGTGCCAGTAGCCGACAGGGGTATCAGCCCCAGCATTTT.

V is TRBV6-5 and J is TRBJ1-2; D remains unclear. The CDR3 covers 14 residues. Germline V gene lookup returns CDR1 MNHEY and CDR2 SVGAGI. V was pared by 0 bases and J by 2 bases, with 7 bases between. CDR3 in amino acids: CASSYSTGNYGYTF. CDR3 in DNA: TGTGCCAGCAGTTACTCTACGGGAAACTATGGCTACACCTTC.